Presented here are 21 T cell receptor beta chains from one specimen sequenced in a study of blood T cell repertoires in COVID-19. The method was immunoSEQ multiplex PCR; TCRdb's version includes in-frame clones alone and lacks a portion of them. In the table there are about 280,000 clones, about 90% of which are singletons. Sequenced: peripheral blood. The receptors shown here come from a woman aged 45-65 years who had recovered from COVID-19.

In nucleotides, the CDR3 is TGTGCCAGCAGTTATGACTGGACTAGTAGATATGAGCAGTTCTTC. It translates to CASSYDWTSRYEQFF. The chain carries TRBV6-2 or TRBV6-3 and TRBJ2-1; 7 bases align to TRBD2. The CDR3 runs to 15 residues. Looked up from germline, CDR1 is MNHEY and CDR2 is SVGEGT. The V and J ends lost 3 bases and 8 bases, in that order; junction bases with no gene match: 10.

For this clone: This sample includes further DNA sequences coding for the same CDR3. The chain combines TRBV11-2 with TRBJ2-1; D unresolved. V was trimmed by 1 base and J by 6 bases, leaving 7 bases between them. Germline CDR1 reads SGHAT; CDR2 reads FQNNGV. This CDR3 has 13 amino acids. CDR3 sequence (DNA): TGTGCCAGCAGCTTAGGGCTTGCCAATGAGCAGTTCTTC. As protein: CASSLGLANEQFF. Complete variable domain (other parts from reference TRBV11-2 and TRBJ2-1): EAGVAQSPRYKIIEKRQSVAFWCNPISGHATLYWYQQILGQGPKLLIQFQNNGVVDDSQLPKDRFSAERLKGVDSTLKIQPAKLEDSAVYLCASSLGLANEQFFGPGTRLTVL.

V is TRBV21-1 and J is TRBJ2-1; TRBD2, as called in the table, went unchecked against the DNA. TRBV21-1 is reported as a pseudogene. The CDR3 length is 17 residues. CDR3: CASSPGTSGTPYNEQFF. The CDR3 DNA sequence: TGTGCCAGCAGCCCCGGGACTAGCGGGACCCCCTACAATGAGCAGTTCTTC.

The rearrangement links TRBV10-3 to TRBJ2-1; TRBD2 agrees at 9 bases. Unmatched junction bases numbered 7, after V lost 0 bases and J lost 10 bases. Germline CDR1 and CDR2: ENHRY and SYGVKD. The CDR3 consists of 15 residues. The CDR3 DNA reads TGTGCCATCAGTGAGTCTAAAGTTCTAGCGGGAGAGCAGTTCTTC. Translating it yields CAISESKVLAGEQFF.

The genes are TRBV28 and TRBJ1-2; D remains unclear. Trimming removed 5 bases from V and 2 bases from J, with 15 bases in between. The CDR3 contains 15 residues. CDR1 and CDR2 (germline): MDHEN, SYDVKM. The CDR3 reads CASSGTGKRNYGYTF. The DNA of the CDR3 is TGTGCCAGCAGTGGTACGGGGAAGAGAAACTATGGCTACACCTTC.

The rearrangement links TRBV7-2 to TRBJ2-7; 10 nucleotides align to TRBD2. V was clipped by 2 bases and J by 2 bases; unmatched bases: 0. The CDR3 consists of 14 residues. Germline assignment: CDR1 SGHTA and CDR2 FQGNSA. CDR3 loop: CASSLLAGAYEQYF. CDR3 in DNA: TGTGCCAGCAGCTTACTAGCGGGGGCCTACGAGCAGTACTTC.

This chain connects TRBV2 to TRBJ2-7; TRBD2 matches 14 bases. V was clipped by 6 bases and J by 2 bases; unmatched bases: 3. Germline V CDR1 and CDR2: SNHLY, FYNNEI. The CDR3 totals 15 residues. CDR3: CASSLGLAGAYEQYF. The CDR3 bases are TGTGCCAGCAGCCTGGGACTAGCGGGGGCCTACGAGCAGTACTTC. The full variable domain, rest sourced from reference TRBV2 and TRBJ2-7, is EPEVTQTPSHQVTQMGQEVILRCVPISNHLYFYWYRQILGQKVEFLVSFYNNEISEKSEIFDDQFSVERPDGSNFTLKIRSTKLEDSAMYFCASSLGLAGAYEQYFGPGTRLTVT.

The CDR3 is CASSASTGYGYTF. The CDR3 bases are TGTGCCAGCAGTGCCTCGACAGGCTATGGCTACACCTTC. The V and J genes are TRBV2 and TRBJ1-2; weak D call: TRBD1 (6 bases). This CDR3 contains 13 residues. Germline CDR1 SNHLY, CDR2 FYNNEI. V gave up 4 bases and J gave up 4 bases, with 10 bases separating them. Based on the CDR3 plus reference TRBV2 and TRBJ1-2, the full variable domain is EPEVTQTPSHQVTQMGQEVILRCVPISNHLYFYWYRQILGQKVEFLVSFYNNEISEKSEIFDDQFSVERPDGSNFTLKIRSTKLEDSAMYFCASSASTGYGYTFGSGTRLTVV.

The chain couples TRBV6-2 or TRBV6-3 to TRBJ1-1, with D possibly being TRBD1 (6 bases). Germline CDR1 is MNHEY and CDR2 is SVGEGT. Trimming took off 5 bases at V and 1 base at J, with 11 bases between the two ends. The CDR3 totals 14 residues. The CDR3 spells CASSQDSRNTEAFF. The DNA for the CDR3 is TGTGCCAGCAGTCAGGACAGTAGGAACACTGAAGCTTTCTTT.

The CDR3 sequence: CASSPKTEVYEKLFF. DNA for the CDR3: TGTGCCAGCAGCCCCAAGACAGAAGTTTATGAAAAACTGTTTTTT. J is TRBJ1-4 and V is TRBV3-1 (or the pseudogene TRBV3-2); D is possibly TRBD1 (5 bases). Trimming left V 4 bases short and J 6 bases short, with 15 bases between. Germline V gives CDR1 LGHDT, CDR2 YNNKEL (reference sequence). The CDR3 extends over 15 amino acids.

This chain links TRBV30 with TRBJ1-2; possible D gene TRBD1, 6 bases. The germline gives CDR1 GTSNPN, CDR2 SVGIG (reference sequence). The CDR3 loop spans 13 amino acids. Trimming removed 5 bases from V and 6 bases from J, with 16 bases in between. The CDR3 region is CAWPQGKGDGYTF. The CDR3 DNA follows: TGTGCCTGGCCACAGGGAAAGGGGGATGGCTACACCTTC. Filled out from reference TRBV30 and TRBJ1-2, the complete variable domain reads SQTIHQWPATLVQPVGSPLSLECTVEGTSNPNLYWYRQAAGRGLQLLFYSVGIGQISSEVPQNLSASRPQDRQFILSSKKLLLSDSGFYLCAWPQGKGDGYTFGSGTRLTVV.

The chain links TRBV7-9 to TRBJ1-5; TRBD1 matches at 7 bases. The CDR3 spans 14 residues. Germline V gene sequence: CDR1 SEHNR, CDR2 FQNEAQ (reference sequence). The V segment lost 5 bases and the J segment 4 bases; nucleotides outside the gene matches: 5. CDR3 in DNA: TGTGCCAGCAGCATAGGGACAGCTAATCAGCCCCAGCATTTT. Amino acid sequence: CASSIGTANQPQHF.

This clone was recorded only once. This chain joins TRBV9 and TRBJ1-1; no reliable D call. This CDR3 region has 14 residues. From germline, CDR1 is SGDLS and CDR2 YYNGEE. Trimming left V 2 bases short and J 4 bases short, with 12 bases between. The CDR3 DNA reads as TGTGCCAGCAGCGTCGCCGGGTGGAGCACTGAAGCTTTCTTT. Translating gives CASSVAGWSTEAFF. The whole variable domain, filled in from reference TRBV9 and TRBJ1-1, reads DSGVTQTPKHLITATGQRVTLRCSPRSGDLSVYWYQQSLDQGLQFLIQYYNGEERAKGNILERFSAQQFPDLHSELNLSSLELGDSALYFCASSVAGWSTEAFFGQGTRLTVV.

The genes are TRBV5-1 and TRBJ1-1, with unresolved D. CDR1 SGHRS and CDR2 YFSETQ come from the germline V gene. The ends were cut back, 4 bases at V and 3 bases at J, with 10 bases in the middle. The CDR3 covers 13 residues. In DNA form, the CDR3 reads TGCGCCAGCAGCAGAGCCGGGGACACTGAAGCTTTCTTT. Translation: CASSRAGDTEAFF.

The chain carries TRBV6-1 and TRBJ1-2, with D possibly matching TRBD1 (5 bases). This CDR3 has 15 amino acids. Germline V lookup: CDR1 MNHNS, CDR2 SASEGT. V shed 2 bases and J shed 8 bases, with 18 bases lying between them. The CDR3 nucleotides read TGTGCCAGCAGTGAATTAAGAGCAGGGATGAGAGGCTACACCTTC. Translating gives CASSELRAGMRGYTF.

The genes are TRBV24-1 and TRBJ2-2, with 7 bases that match TRBD2. CDR1 and CDR2 from the germline V gene are KGHDR and SFDVKD. V shed 4 bases, J shed 5 bases, and the junction held 9 bases outside the gene matches. This CDR3 spans 16 amino acids. The CDR3 spells CATSDFGRRLTGELFF. The CDR3 nucleotides are TGTGCCACCAGTGACTTCGGGAGGCGGTTGACCGGGGAGCTGTTTTTT.

The rearrangement uses TRBV3-1 (or the pseudogene TRBV3-2) and TRBJ2-5, with 10 bases fitting TRBD2. This CDR3 spans 17 amino acids. The V segment lost 0 bases and the J segment 5 bases; nucleotides outside the gene matches: 9. The V gene's germline CDR1 is LGHDT and CDR2 YNNKEL (reference sequence). The chain's CDR3 is CASSQDGLAGARETQYF. The DNA for the CDR3 is TGTGCCAGCAGCCAAGATGGTCTAGCGGGGGCCAGGGAGACCCAGTACTTC.

This chain uses TRBV27 with TRBJ2-1; 7 nucleotides agree with TRBD1. Germline V CDR1 and CDR2: MNHEY, SMNVEV (reference sequence). Trimming removed 5 bases from V and 4 bases from J; junction bases left unmatched: 11. The CDR3 is 16 residues long. CDR3 region: CASSGTGAPNYNEQFF. CDR3 in DNA: TGTGCCAGCAGTGGTACAGGGGCCCCCAATTACAATGAGCAGTTCTTC.

The CDR3 region is CASSSEPGEQYF. CDR3 DNA: TGTGCCAGCAGCTCCGAACCGGGCGAGCAGTACTTC. The chain links TRBV5-4 to TRBJ2-7; unclear D gene. Germline values: CDR1 SGHNT, CDR2 YYREEE (reference sequence). The CDR3 has 12 amino acids. Trimming cost V 3 bases and J 6 bases, with 10 bases left between them.

The chain joins TRBV19 to TRBJ1-4, with 9 bases aligning to TRBD1. Trimming removed 6 bases from V and 0 bases from J; junction bases left unmatched: 2. Germline lookup yields CDR1 LNHDA and CDR2 SQIVND (reference sequence). The CDR3 is 15 residues long. The CDR3 nucleotides are TGTGCCAGTAGGGGGACAGGGTCAACTAATGAAAAACTGTTTTTT. Amino acid sequence: CASRGTGSTNEKLFF. Variable domain in full (rest from reference TRBV19 and TRBJ1-4): DGGITQSPKYLFRKEGQNVTLSCEQNLNHDAMYWYRQDPGQGLRLIYYSQIVNDFQKGDIAEGYSVSREKKESFPLTVTSAQKNPTAFYLCASRGTGSTNEKLFFGSGTQLSVL.

This clone has just a few counts. J is TRBJ1-6 and V is TRBV21-1; TRBD1, the D gene given by the table, was not confirmed from the DNA. TRBV21-1 is tagged as a pseudogene. The length of the CDR3 is 14 residues. The CDR3, as DNA: TGTGCCAGCTACGACGACAGGCAGTGCTCACCCCTCCACTTT. Encoded protein: CASYDDRQCSPLHF.